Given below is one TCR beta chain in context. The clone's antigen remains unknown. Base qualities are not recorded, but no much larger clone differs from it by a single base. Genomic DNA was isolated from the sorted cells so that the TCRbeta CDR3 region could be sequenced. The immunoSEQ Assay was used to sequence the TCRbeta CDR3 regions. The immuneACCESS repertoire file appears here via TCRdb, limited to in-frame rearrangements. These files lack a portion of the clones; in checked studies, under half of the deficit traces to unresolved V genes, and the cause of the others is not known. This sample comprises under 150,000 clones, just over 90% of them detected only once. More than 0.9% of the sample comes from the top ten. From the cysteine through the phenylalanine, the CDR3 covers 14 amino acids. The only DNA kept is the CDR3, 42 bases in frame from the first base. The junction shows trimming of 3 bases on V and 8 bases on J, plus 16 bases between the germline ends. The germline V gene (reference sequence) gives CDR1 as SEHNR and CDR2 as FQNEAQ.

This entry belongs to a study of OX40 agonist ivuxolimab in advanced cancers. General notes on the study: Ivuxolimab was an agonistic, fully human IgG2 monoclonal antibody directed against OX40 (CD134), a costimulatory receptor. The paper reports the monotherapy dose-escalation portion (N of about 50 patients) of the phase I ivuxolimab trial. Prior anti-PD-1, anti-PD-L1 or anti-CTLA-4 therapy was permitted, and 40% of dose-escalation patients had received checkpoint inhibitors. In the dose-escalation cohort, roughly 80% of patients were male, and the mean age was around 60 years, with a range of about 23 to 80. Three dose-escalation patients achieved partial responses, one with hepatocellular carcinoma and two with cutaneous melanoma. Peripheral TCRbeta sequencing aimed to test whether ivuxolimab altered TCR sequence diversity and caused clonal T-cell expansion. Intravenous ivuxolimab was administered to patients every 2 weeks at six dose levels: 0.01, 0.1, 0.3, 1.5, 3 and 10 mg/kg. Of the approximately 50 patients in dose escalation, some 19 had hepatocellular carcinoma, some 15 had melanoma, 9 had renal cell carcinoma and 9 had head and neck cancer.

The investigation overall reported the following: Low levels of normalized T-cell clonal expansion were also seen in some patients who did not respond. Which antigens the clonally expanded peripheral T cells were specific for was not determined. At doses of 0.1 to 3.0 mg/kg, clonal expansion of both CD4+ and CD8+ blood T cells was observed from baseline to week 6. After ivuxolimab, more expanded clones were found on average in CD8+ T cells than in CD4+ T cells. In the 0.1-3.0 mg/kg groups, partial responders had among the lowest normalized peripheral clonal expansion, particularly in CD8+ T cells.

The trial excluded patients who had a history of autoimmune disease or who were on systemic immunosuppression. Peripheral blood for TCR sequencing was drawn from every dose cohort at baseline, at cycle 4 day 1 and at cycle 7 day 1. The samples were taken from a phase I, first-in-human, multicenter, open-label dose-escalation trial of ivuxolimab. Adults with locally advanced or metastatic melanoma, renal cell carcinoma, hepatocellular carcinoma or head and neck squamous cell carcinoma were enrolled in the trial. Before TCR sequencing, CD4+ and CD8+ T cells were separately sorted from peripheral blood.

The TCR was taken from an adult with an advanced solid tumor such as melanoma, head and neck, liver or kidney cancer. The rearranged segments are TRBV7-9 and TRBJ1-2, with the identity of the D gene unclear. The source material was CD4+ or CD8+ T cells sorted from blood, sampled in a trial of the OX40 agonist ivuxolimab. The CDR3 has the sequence CASSFSERSRGYTF. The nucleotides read TGTGCCAGCAGCTTTTCGGAGAGGTCCCGGGGCTACACCTTC.